These 14 T cell receptor beta chains came from one sample sequenced in a study of cytomegalovirus exposure and HLA in healthy donors. The PCR was carried out with 60 Vbeta primers and 13 Jbeta primers. The method was immunoSEQ multiplex PCR; TCRdb's version includes in-frame clones alone and lacks a portion of them. Of 110,000 to 150,000 clones listed, 60% to 80% were seen once; the top ten hold approximately 1.5%. Sequencing was done on a sample of PBMCs. Source of these receptors: a woman in her twenties or thirties in good health and CMV-seronegative.

The chain recombines TRBV2 with TRBJ1-5, with 7 bases matching TRBD1. Germline trimming cut 8 bases from V and 2 bases from J; bases unmatched to any gene: 6. The CDR3 loop spans 14 amino acids. Germline V gene sequence: CDR1 SNHLY, CDR2 FYNNEI. For the CDR3, the DNA is TGTGCCAGCGGGACAGTTCTGGGCAATCAGCCCCAGCATTTT. Translated: CASGTVLGNQPQHF.

The CDR3 sequence: CASSPGAVSYNEQFF. In DNA form, the CDR3 reads TGTGCCAGCAGCCCAGGGGCCGTTTCGTACAATGAGCAGTTCTTC. This chain links TRBV11-3 with TRBJ2-1, with D tentatively TRBD1 (6 bases). Germline loops: CDR1 SGHNT, CDR2 YENEEA. Trimming took off 5 bases at V and 4 bases at J, with 15 bases between the two ends. The CDR3 length is 15 residues.

In its sample, this clone was seen once. V usage is TRBV5-8 and J usage is TRBJ1-1; D is ambiguous. CDR1 SGHTS and CDR2 YDEGEE come from the germline V gene. Deletions cut 0 bases from V and 2 bases from J, with 8 bases between. This CDR3 has 14 amino acids. The CDR3 loop reads CASSLEAGNTEAFF. CDR3 bases: TGTGCCAGCAGCTTGGAGGCAGGAAACACTGAAGCTTTCTTT.

This chain joins TRBV7-3 and TRBJ1-1, with D maybe TRBD1 (5 bases). Germline V gene data show CDR1 as SGHTA and CDR2 as FQGTGA. CDR3 length: 16 amino acids. The V end was cut by 4 bases, the J end by 4 bases, with 19 bases between. This chain's CDR3 is CASSSQRGRVGTEAFF. The CDR3 DNA sequence: TGTGCCAGCAGCTCGCAAAGGGGCAGGGTGGGCACTGAAGCTTTCTTT.

The CDR3, as DNA: TGCGCCAGCAGCTTGGGGACAGCCAATCTCTATGGCTACACCTTC. It codes for CASSLGTANLYGYTF. This chain uses TRBV5-1 with TRBJ1-2; D possibly corresponds to TRBD1 (6 bases). The CDR3 is 15 amino acids. V lost 0 bases, J lost 4 bases, and 13 bases lay in between. Germline V gene lookup returns CDR1 SGHRS and CDR2 YFSETQ.

The chain recombines TRBV29-1 with TRBJ2-7; no clear D gene. Germline CDR1 SQVTM, CDR2 ANQGSEA. The CDR3 has 11 residues. V gave up 4 bases and J gave up 4 bases, with 8 bases separating them. The CDR3 nucleotides are TGCAGCGTTGTGGTCGGGTACGAGCAGTACTTC. It yields the protein CSVVVGYEQYF.

The chain joins TRBV2 to TRBJ1-5; D uncertain. Germline assignment: CDR1 SNHLY and CDR2 FYNNEI. V gave up 5 bases and J gave up 5 bases, with 16 bases separating them. The CDR3 spans 15 residues. CDR3 protein: CASSPEPVRYQPQHF. The DNA for the CDR3 is TGTGCCAGCAGTCCCGAGCCTGTACGCTATCAGCCCCAGCATTTT.

The chain couples TRBV9 to TRBJ2-6; D call uncertain. CDR3 length: 14 residues. Trimming removed 3 bases from V and 4 bases from J, with 8 bases in between. CDR1 and CDR2 (germline): SGDLS, YYNGEE. CDR3 DNA sequence: TGTGCCAGCAGCGCGACAAGAGGGGCCAACGTCCTGACTTTC. Amino acids: CASSATRGANVLTF.

This chain uses TRBV7-2 with TRBJ1-1; maybe TRBD1 (5 bases). Per the germline V gene, CDR1 is SGHTA and CDR2 is FQGNSA. The CDR3 length is 14 residues. V shed 2 bases and J shed 3 bases, with 10 bases lying between them. This CDR3 is CASSLYTGDTEAFF. CDR3 in DNA: TGTGCCAGCAGCTTATACACAGGAGACACTGAAGCTTTCTTT.

CDR3 nucleotide sequence: TGTGCCAGCAGTTACTCGAGCTCCACCGGCTACACCTTC. Amino acid sequence: CASSYSSSTGYTF. The chain couples TRBV6-5 to TRBJ1-2; D ambiguous. The CDR3 is 13 amino acids. Germline V gives CDR1 MNHEY, CDR2 SVGAGI. Deletions cut 0 bases from V and 8 bases from J, with 10 bases between.

V and J are TRBV27 and TRBJ1-4; a weak D match, TRBD1 (6 bases). Germline CDR1 and CDR2: MNHEY and SMNVEV (reference sequence). Trimming removed 6 bases from V and 11 bases from J, with 19 bases in between. The CDR3 sequence is 14 residues long. The CDR3 sequence is CASSQTLTGSKLFF. The CDR3 DNA reads TGTGCCAGCAGCCAGACCCTGACAGGTTCGAAACTGTTTTTT.

V and J are TRBV10-3 and TRBJ2-7, with a possible D match to TRBD1 (5 bases). V shed 2 bases and J shed 0 bases, with 8 bases lying between them. Germline assignment: CDR1 ENHRY and CDR2 SYGVKD. This CDR3 spans 14 amino acids. CDR3 residues: CAISEAGISYEQYF. CDR3 nucleotides: TGTGCCATCAGTGAGGCAGGGATCTCCTACGAGCAGTACTTC.

The V call is TRBV5-4, the J call TRBJ2-2; D might be TRBD1 (6 bases). The V gene's germline CDR1 is SGHNT and CDR2 YYREEE (reference sequence). The CDR3 covers 15 residues. V shed 2 bases and J shed 6 bases, with 14 bases lying between them. CDR3 sequence (DNA): TGTGCCAGCAGCTTTCCAGGGGTGGCGTCCGGGGAGCTGTTTTTT. This encodes CASSFPGVASGELFF.

This clone was picked up a small number of times. The V and J genes are TRBV5-4 and TRBJ1-4; perhaps TRBD1 as D (6 bases). The CDR3 extends over 14 amino acids. The germline V gene has CDR1 SGHNT and CDR2 YYREEE (reference sequence). V lost 4 bases and J 4 bases, leaving 11 bases between the germline ends. The CDR3: CASSQGQINEKLFF. The CDR3 DNA reads TGTGCCAGCAGCCAAGGACAGATTAATGAAAAACTGTTTTTT.